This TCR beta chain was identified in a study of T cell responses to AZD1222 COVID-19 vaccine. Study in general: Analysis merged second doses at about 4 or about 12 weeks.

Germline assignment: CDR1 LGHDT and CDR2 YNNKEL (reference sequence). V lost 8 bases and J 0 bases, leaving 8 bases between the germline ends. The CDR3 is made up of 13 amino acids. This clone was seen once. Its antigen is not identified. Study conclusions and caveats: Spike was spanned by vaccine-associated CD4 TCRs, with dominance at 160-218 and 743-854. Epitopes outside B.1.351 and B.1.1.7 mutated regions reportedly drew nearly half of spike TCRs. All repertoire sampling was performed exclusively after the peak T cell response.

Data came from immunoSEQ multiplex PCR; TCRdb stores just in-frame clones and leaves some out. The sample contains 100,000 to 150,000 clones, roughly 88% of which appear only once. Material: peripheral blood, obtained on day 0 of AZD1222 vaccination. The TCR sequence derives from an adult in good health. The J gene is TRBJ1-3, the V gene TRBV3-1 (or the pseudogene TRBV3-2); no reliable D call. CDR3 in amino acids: CASGVHSGNTIYF. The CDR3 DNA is TGTGCCAGCGGGGTTCACTCTGGAAACACCATATATTTT.